This TCR beta chain is from a study of blood T cell repertoires in COVID-19. About the study: The origin of the acute and convalescent COVID-19 samples was the United States, Italy and Spain. In each case, the material was cDNA or gDNA derived from T cells, B-cell-depleted T cells, or PBMCs.

In the authors' methods: Cell counts per sample came from amplifying reference gene primers. Using immunoSEQ multiplex PCR, the repertoire was profiled, and TCRdb retains in-frame clones only, with some absent. D and trimming come from the DNA, and the V and J calls and clone size come from that table. The table shows about 280,000 clones, with 85% occurring only once. V shed 0 bases and J 5 bases; nucleotides not matched to a gene: 6. CDR1 is LGHDT, CDR2 YNNKEL, per germline (reference sequence). The CDR3 contains 15 residues. Source material: peripheral blood. This clonotype originated in a man in his fifties with active or convalescent COVID-19. The chain couples TRBV3-1 (or the pseudogene TRBV3-2) to TRBJ1-2, with TRBD1 matching over 7 bases. CDR3: CASSQDWSGGYGYTF. The CDR3 DNA is TGTGCCAGCAGCCAAGATTGGTCAGGGGGATATGGCTACACCTTC.